These 16 T cell receptor beta chains originate from one sample sequenced in a study of response to subunit inactivated influenza vaccine. TCRdb reanalysed the RT-PCR reads using MiXCR and keeps one entry per CDR3 protein. The sample shows approximately 530,000 distinct CDR3 sequences, approximately 7.8% of them seen only once. The sequenced sample was PBMCs from blood, obtained roughly 24 months after vaccination. The origin of the receptors is a man aged 45 to 70 who received an inactivated influenza vaccine.

This clonotype occurred a few times. The V gene is TRBV15, the J gene TRBJ2-5, with a tentative D call TRBD1 (5 bases). The CDR3 sequence is 15 residues long. Deletions cut 5 bases from V and 5 bases from J, with 18 bases between. Germline CDR1 reads LNHNV; CDR2 reads YYDKDF (reference sequence). CDR3 bases: TGTGCCACCAGCGGACAAGGGCACCTCGGGGAGACCCAGTACTTC. It codes for CATSGQGHLGETQYF.

This clonotype was counted between two and nine times. The genes are TRBV11-2 and TRBJ2-7; D may correspond to TRBD1 or TRBD2 (5 bases each). The CDR3 sequence is 12 residues long. V shed 2 bases and J shed 6 bases, with 8 bases lying between them. Per the germline V gene, CDR1 is SGHAT and CDR2 is FQNNGV. In nucleotides, the CDR3 is TGTGCCAGCAGCTTATATGGGGGCGAGCAGTACTTC. Residues: CASSLYGGEQYF.

This clonotype was observed a handful of times. The V call is TRBV12-3 or TRBV12-4, the J call TRBJ1-2; D ambiguous. The CDR3 contains 14 residues. V was cut by 3 bases and J by 8 bases, with 16 bases left in between. CDR3 nucleotides: TGTGCCAGCAGTTTTCAGTTGGGTATATCGGGCTACACCTTC. It is translated as CASSFQLGISGYTF.

In this sample, this clonotype turned up a few times. This sequence joins TRBV12-3 or TRBV12-4 and TRBJ2-2, with D tentatively TRBD1 (6 bases). V dropped 3 bases and J dropped 5 bases, with 10 bases sitting between them. This CDR3 comprises 14 residues. CDR3 region: CASSFQGPTGELFF. Written as DNA, the CDR3 is TGTGCCAGCAGTTTTCAGGGGCCTACCGGGGAGCTGTTTTTT.

This chain uses TRBV20-1 with TRBJ1-5; 9 bases align to TRBD1. The CDR3 consists of 13 residues. The J segment lost 3 bases and the V segment lost 5 bases, leaving 2 bases of the junction unmatched. Germline CDR1 DFQATT, CDR2 SNEGSKA (reference sequence). The CDR3: CSAQQGANQPQHF. The CDR3 region has the DNA TGCAGTGCTCAACAGGGGGCCAATCAGCCCCAGCATTTT.

The rearrangement uses TRBV10-3 and TRBJ1-4; D is perhaps TRBD1 (5 bases). Deletions cut 0 bases from V and 8 bases from J, with 10 bases between. The CDR3 length is 14 residues. Germline-derived CDR1 and CDR2 are ENHRY and SYGVKD. The CDR3 DNA follows: TGTGCCATCAGTGAGTCTGGGGGACGGGAAAAACTGTTTTTT. This translates into CAISESGGREKLFF.

This chain uses TRBV11-1 with TRBJ2-2, with 9 bases that match TRBD1. V lost 4 bases to trimming and J lost 3 bases; unmatched junction nucleotides: 12. There are 18 residues in the CDR3. The V gene's germline CDR1 is SGHAT and CDR2 FQDESV (reference sequence). CDR3 protein: CASSSTLSDRGDTGELFF. The CDR3 region has the DNA TGTGCCAGCAGCTCCACGCTATCAGACAGGGGGGACACCGGGGAGCTGTTTTTT.

This clonotype occurred a few times. The rearrangement joins TRBV9 to TRBJ2-1; 8 positions match TRBD2. Germline CDR1 SGDLS, CDR2 YYNGEE. V trimming: 3 bases; J trimming: 4 bases; junction bases outside the gene matches: 3. This CDR3 comprises 14 residues. The DNA for the CDR3 is TGTGCCAGCAGCGCGGGACTAGGTTACAATGAGCAGTTCTTC. It is translated as CASSAGLGYNEQFF.

This clonotype showed up many times. V and J are TRBV24-1 and TRBJ2-3; D ambiguous. CDR3 length equals 12 residues. Germline V lookup: CDR1 KGHDR, CDR2 SFDVKD. V shed 4 bases and J shed 7 bases, with 8 bases lying between them. The CDR3 reads CATSEGMNTQYF. CDR3 coding DNA: TGTGCCACCAGTGAGGGGATGAATACGCAGTATTTT.

CDR3: CATSLGLRGYTF. In nucleotides, the CDR3 is TGTGCCACCAGCTTAGGGTTGCGTGGCTACACCTTC. The rearrangement joins TRBV15 to TRBJ1-2; D unclear. Trimming left V 5 bases short and J 7 bases short, with 11 bases between. The CDR3 covers 12 residues. The germline CDR1 and CDR2 sequences are LNHNV and YYDKDF (reference sequence). Together with reference TRBV15 and TRBJ1-2, the CDR3 gives the full variable domain: DAMVIQNPRYQVTQFGKPVTLSCSQTLNHNVMYWYQQKSSQAPKLLFHYYDKDFNNEADTPDNFQSRRPNTSFCFLDIRSPGLGDTAMYLCATSLGLRGYTFGSGTRLTVV.

This clonotype was found a few times. The chain has TRBV29-1 and TRBJ1-1, with no clear D. V dropped 1 base and J dropped 8 bases, with 11 bases sitting between them. This CDR3 spans 12 amino acids. Germline loops: CDR1 SQVTM, CDR2 ANQGSEA. For the CDR3, the DNA is TGCAGCGTTGAAGGGCTGTCTATGGAAGCTTTCTTT. Translation: CSVEGLSMEAFF.

This clonotype was seen only a few times. The J gene is TRBJ1-1, the V gene TRBV29-1; D is possibly TRBD1 (6 bases). CDR3 size: 13 residues. V lost 5 bases to trimming and J lost 5 bases, with 15 bases between them. The V gene's germline CDR1 is SQVTM and CDR2 ANQGSEA. CDR3 sequence (DNA): TGCAGCGTTACCCAGGGAAGGGGGACTGAAGCTTTCTTT. Its protein product is CSVTQGRGTEAFF.

This clonotype was recorded many times. This chain connects TRBV20-1 to TRBJ2-1, with 10 bases identical to TRBD1. This CDR3 contains 17 residues. CDR1 DFQATT and CDR2 SNEGSKA come from the germline V gene (reference sequence). V was pared by 0 bases and J by 6 bases, with 11 bases of the junction left unmatched. The CDR3 here is CSARDPNSRTGGNEQFF. In DNA, the CDR3 is TGCAGTGCTAGAGACCCAAACTCCCGGACAGGGGGCAATGAGCAGTTCTTC.

The sample holds a few counts of this clonotype. The chain joins TRBV2 to TRBJ2-2; D is unclear. V was cut by 10 bases and J by 6 bases, with 9 bases left in between. Germline V gene sequence: CDR1 SNHLY, CDR2 FYNNEI. The CDR3 contains 11 residues. CDR3 in DNA: TGTGCCACTACCAGGTCCGGGGAGCTGTTTTTT. As protein: CATTRSGELFF.

The chain has TRBV28 and TRBJ1-3; TRBD1 matches at 7 bases. Germline V gives CDR1 MDHEN, CDR2 SYDVKM. The CDR3 covers 16 residues. V was clipped by 6 bases and J by 0 bases; unmatched bases: 8. CDR3 sequence reads: CASRPDRTNSGNTIYF. For the CDR3, the DNA is TGTGCCAGCAGACCGGACAGGACTAACTCTGGAAACACCATATATTTT.

V is TRBV12-3 or TRBV12-4 and J is TRBJ2-5; 11 bases match TRBD2. After removal of 6 bases from V and 2 bases from J, the junction contained 5 bases not matched to a gene. CDR3 length: 15 residues. CDR3 protein: CASSALAGVQETQYF. CDR3 in DNA: TGTGCCAGCAGCGCACTAGCGGGAGTGCAAGAGACCCAGTACTTC.